The 18 T cell receptor beta chains given below trace back to one sample, sequenced in a study of breast tumors, draining lymph nodes, adjacent tissues. The lymph nodes were axillary draining lymph nodes from breast cancer patients. TCRdb passed the multiplex PCR reads through MiXCR, listing each CDR3 protein once. The sample yields roughly 130,000 distinct CDR3 sequences, 30% to 35% seen once. Sequencing was carried out using axillary lymph node tissue. The receptor source for this set is a female donor with breast cancer. Some clones in this sample may be carry-over from other donors' samples.

This clonotype was detected many times. The chain links TRBV18 to TRBJ2-1, with D uncertain. The germline V gene has CDR1 KGHSH and CDR2 LQKENI. This CDR3 contains 13 residues. V gave up 0 bases and J gave up 9 bases, with 9 bases separating them. The CDR3 nucleotides are TGTGCCAGCTCACCACCGGTCACCGGTGAGCAGTTCTTC. Protein product: CASSPPVTGEQFF.

This clonotype was detected ten times or more. This chain uses TRBV10-3 with TRBJ1-5; D call uncertain. The V end was cut by 0 bases, the J end by 4 bases, with 4 bases between. CDR3 length: 13 amino acids. The germline V gene has CDR1 ENHRY and CDR2 SYGVKD. CDR3 sequence (DNA): TGTGCCATCAGTGAGTCTTGGAATCAGCCCCAGCATTTT. This encodes CAISESWNQPQHF.

This clonotype was picked up a small number of times. V gene TRBV10-1 combines with J gene TRBJ1-2, with unresolved D. The germline V and J ends were trimmed by 8 bases and 0 bases, with 7 bases remaining between them. The germline gives CDR1 WNHNN, CDR2 SYGVQD (reference sequence). There are 12 residues in the CDR3. CDR3 loop: CASQDPNYGYTF. The CDR3 DNA reads as TGCGCCAGCCAAGACCCTAACTATGGCTACACCTTC.

This clonotype was found many times. The chain uses TRBV14 and TRBJ2-3, with 7 positions matching TRBD2. V lost 4 bases, J lost 6 bases, and 4 bases stayed unmatched. Germline V lookup: CDR1 SGHDN, CDR2 FVKESK. This CDR3 spans 13 amino acids. CDR3 DNA sequence: TGTGCCAGCAGCCGTTTCGGGAGGGATACGCAGTATTTT. Translated, it gives CASSRFGRDTQYF. Full variable domain (rest looked up from reference TRBV14 and TRBJ2-3): EAGVTQFPSHSVIEKGQTVTLRCDPISGHDNLYWYRRVMGKEIKFLLHFVKESKQDESGMPNNRFLAERTGGTYSTLKVQPAELEDSGVYFCASSRFGRDTQYFGPGTRLTVL.

In its sample, this clonotype was seen many times. The chain employs TRBV5-6 and TRBJ2-7; TRBD1 or TRBD2 may be the D gene (5 bases each). Germline V gene lookup returns CDR1 SGHDT and CDR2 YYEEEE. The CDR3 length is 13 residues. The V end lost 5 bases, the J end lost 9 bases, and 18 bases lay between the germline ends. CDR3 DNA sequence: TGTGCCAGCAGAGTAGGACATCAGGGACGGCAGTACTTC. As protein: CASRVGHQGRQYF.

The rearrangement joins TRBV29-1 to TRBJ2-1; TRBD1 might be the D (5 bases). The V end was cut by 7 bases, the J end by 0 bases, with 10 bases between. The CDR3 runs to 13 residues. CDR1 and CDR2 (germline): SQVTM, ANQGSEA. In nucleotides, the CDR3 is TGCAGCGAAGGGGTCGCCTCCTACAATGAGCAGTTCTTC. Translation gives CSEGVASYNEQFF.

This clonotype was seen many times. CDR3 nucleotides: TGTGCCAGCAGCTCCCTTGGGGGGCTAGCTGGCACCGGGGAGCTGTTTTTT. Translation: CASSSLGGLAGTGELFF. The chain recombines TRBV11-1 with TRBJ2-2, with D possibly called TRBD1 or TRBD2 (6 bases each). Germline CDR1 reads SGHAT; CDR2 reads FQDESV (reference sequence). Trimming took off 4 bases at V and 4 bases at J, with 19 bases between the two ends. The CDR3 has 17 residues.

This clonotype has ten or more counts. The V and J genes are TRBV13 and TRBJ1-2; D gene ambiguous. Trimming shortened V by 5 bases and J by 0 bases, and 10 bases separated the two germline ends. The CDR3 totals 14 residues. The germline CDR1 and CDR2 sequences are PRHDT and FYEKMQ (reference sequence). CDR3 residues: CASSAQGSNYGYTF. The CDR3 DNA reads TGTGCCAGCAGCGCGCAAGGGTCTAACTATGGCTACACCTTC.

This clonotype was seen repeatedly, ten times or more. The rearrangement links TRBV5-4 to TRBJ2-6, with TRBD2 matching 7 bases. This CDR3 region has 17 residues. In germline, CDR1 is SGHNT, CDR2 YYREEE (reference sequence). J lost 4 bases, V lost 4 bases, and 11 bases had no gene match. The chain's CDR3 is CASSRGRGDSGANVLTF. CDR3 DNA: TGTGCCAGCAGCCGTGGACGGGGGGACTCCGGGGCCAACGTCCTGACTTTC.

Ten or more counts support this clonotype. The chain combines TRBV18 with TRBJ2-3, with 15 bases lining up with TRBD2. J gave up 0 bases and V 1 base, and 2 bases lay outside the gene matches. CDR1 and CDR2 from the germline V gene are KGHSH and LQKENI. The CDR3 spans 18 residues. CDR3 nucleotide sequence: TGTGCCAGCTCACCACTCGGGACTAGCGGGGGGAGCACAGATACGCAGTATTTT. This sequence encodes CASSPLGTSGGSTDTQYF. Based on the CDR3 plus reference TRBV18 and TRBJ2-3, the full variable domain is NAGVMQNPRHLVRRRGQEARLRCSPMKGHSHVYWYRQLPEEGLKFMVYLQKENIIDESGMPKERFSAEFPKEGPSILRIQQVVRGDSAAYFCASSPLGTSGGSTDTQYFGPGTRLTVL.

The V gene is TRBV20-1, the J gene TRBJ1-5, with TRBD1 as a possible D gene (6 bases). Germline CDR1 and CDR2: DFQATT and SNEGSKA (reference sequence). The V gene lost 1 base and the J gene lost 13 bases, with 23 bases spanning the gap. This CDR3 has 15 residues. CDR3: CSARGGGLRNSNQHF. Written as DNA, the CDR3 is TGCAGTGCTAGAGGAGGGGGACTACGAAATAGCAATCAGCATTTT.

This clonotype was seen ten or more times. The chain has TRBV5-5 and TRBJ2-7, with 7 positions matching TRBD1. CDR1 is SGHKS and CDR2 is YYEKEE in the germline V gene (reference sequence). This CDR3 has 14 amino acids. With V trimmed by 0 bases and J by 3 bases, 3 bases remained unmatched. CDR3 protein: CASSLEAGGYEQYF. CDR3 nucleotides: TGTGCCAGCAGCTTGGAGGCAGGGGGCTACGAGCAGTACTTC.

This clonotype has a count of ten or more. This chain joins TRBV2 and TRBJ2-1; D assignment may be TRBD1 or TRBD2 (5 bases each). This CDR3 has 10 residues. Germline CDR1 SNHLY, CDR2 FYNNEI. Trimming took 8 bases from V and 15 from J, leaving 14 bases between them. CDR3 sequence (DNA): TGTGCCAGCGTATCGGGACGGGTGTTCTTC. Its protein product is CASVSGRVFF.

This clonotype was counted many times. The rearrangement links TRBV4-2 to TRBJ2-7, with 11 bases aligning to TRBD2. Trimming took 4 bases from V and 2 from J; bases not matched to a gene: 10. Germline V gene lookup returns CDR1 LGHNA and CDR2 YNFKEQ. This CDR3 has 17 amino acids. CDR3: CASSPDRGSGGAYEQYF. The CDR3 DNA is TGTGCCAGCAGCCCCGACAGGGGTAGCGGGGGGGCCTACGAGCAGTACTTC.

This clonotype has ten or more counts. CDR3: CSASNPGANTDTQYF. The CDR3 DNA reads as TGCAGTGCTAGCAACCCAGGGGCCAACACAGATACGCAGTATTTT. The V call is TRBV20-1, the J call TRBJ2-3; D possibly corresponds to TRBD1 (6 bases). Germline CDR1 is DFQATT and CDR2 is SNEGSKA (reference sequence). The length of the CDR3 is 15 residues. The V and J ends lost 3 bases and 2 bases respectively, with 15 bases between them.

Ten or more counts support this clonotype. The rearrangement joins TRBV4-3 to TRBJ2-2; 13 bases match TRBD2. The CDR3 covers 18 residues. Unmatched junction bases numbered 3, after V lost 0 bases and J lost 2 bases. CDR1 LGHNA and CDR2 YSLEER come from the germline V gene. The CDR3 loop reads CASSQELAGGENTGELFF. The CDR3 nucleotides read TGCGCCAGCAGCCAAGAACTAGCGGGGGGGGAAAACACCGGGGAGCTGTTTTTT.

This clonotype occurred many times. The V call is TRBV3-1, the J call TRBJ2-1; D uncertain. Germline V gives CDR1 LGHDT, CDR2 YNNKEL (reference sequence). The CDR3 is 13 residues long. V was trimmed by 1 base and J by 11 bases, leaving 12 bases between them. The DNA of the CDR3 is TGTGCCAGCAGCCAAGCTCGGCTTGATCAGCAGTTCTTC. Translation: CASSQARLDQQFF.

The sample holds many counts of this clonotype. V is TRBV7-9 and J is TRBJ2-2; D is possibly TRBD2 (6 bases). CDR3 size: 19 residues. CDR1 and CDR2 (germline): SEHNR, FQNEAQ (reference sequence). V was cut by 3 bases and J by 3 bases, with 23 bases left in between. The CDR3 is CASSFVPSGLGGYTGELFF. The CDR3, as DNA: TGTGCCAGCAGCTTCGTCCCTTCAGGGTTAGGAGGGTACACCGGGGAGCTGTTTTTT.